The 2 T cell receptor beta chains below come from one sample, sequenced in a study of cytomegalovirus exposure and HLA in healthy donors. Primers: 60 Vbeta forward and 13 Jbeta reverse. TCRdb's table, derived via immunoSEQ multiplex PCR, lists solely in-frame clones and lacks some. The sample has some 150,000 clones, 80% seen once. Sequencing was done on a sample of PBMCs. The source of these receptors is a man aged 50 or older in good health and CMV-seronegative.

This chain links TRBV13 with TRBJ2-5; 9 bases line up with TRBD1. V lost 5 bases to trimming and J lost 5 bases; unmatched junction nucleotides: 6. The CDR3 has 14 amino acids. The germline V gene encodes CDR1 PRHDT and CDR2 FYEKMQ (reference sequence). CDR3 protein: CASSPRTGEETQYF. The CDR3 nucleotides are TGTGCCAGCAGCCCCCGGACAGGGGAGGAGACCCAGTACTTC.

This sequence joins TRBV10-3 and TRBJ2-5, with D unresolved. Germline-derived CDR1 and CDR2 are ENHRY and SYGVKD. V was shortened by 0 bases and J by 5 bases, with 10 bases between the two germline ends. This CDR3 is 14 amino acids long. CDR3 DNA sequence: TGTGCCATCAGTGAGTCTCTCGGTTCGGAGACCCAGTACTTC. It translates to CAISESLGSETQYF.